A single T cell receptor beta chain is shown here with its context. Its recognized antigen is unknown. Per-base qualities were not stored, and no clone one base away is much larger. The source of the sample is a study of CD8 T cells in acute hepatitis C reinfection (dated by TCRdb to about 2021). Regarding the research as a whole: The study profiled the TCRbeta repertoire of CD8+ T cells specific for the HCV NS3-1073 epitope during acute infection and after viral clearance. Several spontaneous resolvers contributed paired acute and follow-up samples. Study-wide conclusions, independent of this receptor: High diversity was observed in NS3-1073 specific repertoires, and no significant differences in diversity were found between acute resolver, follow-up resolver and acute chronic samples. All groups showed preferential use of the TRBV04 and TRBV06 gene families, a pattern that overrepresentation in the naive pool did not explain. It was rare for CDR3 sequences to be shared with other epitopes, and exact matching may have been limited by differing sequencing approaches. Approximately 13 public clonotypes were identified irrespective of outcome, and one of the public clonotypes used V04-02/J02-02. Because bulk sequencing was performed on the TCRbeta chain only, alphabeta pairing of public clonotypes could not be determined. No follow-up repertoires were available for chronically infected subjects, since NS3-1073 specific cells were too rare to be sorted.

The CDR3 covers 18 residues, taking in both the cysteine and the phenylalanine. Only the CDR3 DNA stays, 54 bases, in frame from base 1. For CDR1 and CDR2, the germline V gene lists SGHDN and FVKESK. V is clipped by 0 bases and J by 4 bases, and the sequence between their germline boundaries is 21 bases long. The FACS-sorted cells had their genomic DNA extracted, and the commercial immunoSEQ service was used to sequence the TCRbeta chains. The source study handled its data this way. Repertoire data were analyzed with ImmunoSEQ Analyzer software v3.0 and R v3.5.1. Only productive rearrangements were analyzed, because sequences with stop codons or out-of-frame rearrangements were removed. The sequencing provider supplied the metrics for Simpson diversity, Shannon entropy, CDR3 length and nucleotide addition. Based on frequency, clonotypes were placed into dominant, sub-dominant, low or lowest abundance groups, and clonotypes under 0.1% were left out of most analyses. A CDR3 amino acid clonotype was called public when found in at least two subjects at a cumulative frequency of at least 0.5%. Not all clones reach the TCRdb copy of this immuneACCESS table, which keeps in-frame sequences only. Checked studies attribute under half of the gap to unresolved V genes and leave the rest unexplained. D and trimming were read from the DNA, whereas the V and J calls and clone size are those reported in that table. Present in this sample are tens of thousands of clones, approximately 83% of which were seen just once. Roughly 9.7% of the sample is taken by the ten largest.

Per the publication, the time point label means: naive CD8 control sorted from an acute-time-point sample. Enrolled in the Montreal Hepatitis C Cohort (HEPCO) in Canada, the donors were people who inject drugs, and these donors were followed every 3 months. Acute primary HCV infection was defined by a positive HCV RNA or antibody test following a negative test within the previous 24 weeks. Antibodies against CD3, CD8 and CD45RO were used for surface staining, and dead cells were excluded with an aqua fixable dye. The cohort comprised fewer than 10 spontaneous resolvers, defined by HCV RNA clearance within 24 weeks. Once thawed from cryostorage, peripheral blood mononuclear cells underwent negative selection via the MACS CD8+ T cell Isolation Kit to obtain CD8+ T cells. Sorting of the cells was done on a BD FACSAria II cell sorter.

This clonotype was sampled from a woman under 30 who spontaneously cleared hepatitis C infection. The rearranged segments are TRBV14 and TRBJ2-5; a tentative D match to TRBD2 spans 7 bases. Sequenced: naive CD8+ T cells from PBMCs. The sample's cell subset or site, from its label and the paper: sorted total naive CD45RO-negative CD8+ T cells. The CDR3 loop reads CASSQDGGGPPEPETQYF. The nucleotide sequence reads TGTGCCAGCAGCCAAGATGGGGGGGGGCCCCCCGAACCAGAGACCCAGTACTTC.